This TCR beta chain was captured by sequencing in a study of siplizumab effects on memory and regulatory T cells. Whole-study findings and limits: The authors could not assign a naive or memory phenotype to roughly 75-97% of proliferating CD4+ or CD8+ clones. The mapping of alloreactive clones to unstimulated subsets covered only a minor fraction of them. Mappable CD4+ clones that were alloreactive averaged around 70% Treg-derived with siplizumab versus 25% to 30% in controls.

This clone was seen only once. Its antigen is not known. Germline V gene sequence: CDR1 KGHSH, CDR2 LQKENI. The CDR3 has 15 residues. V was trimmed by 2 bases and J by 8 bases, leaving 16 bases between them. Libraries were prepared by immunoSEQ multiplex PCR; TCRdb keeps only in-frame clonotypes and omits some of them. The table lists some 97,000 clones, around 90% of them singletons. The rearrangement links TRBV18 to TRBJ2-1; D may be TRBD2 (6 bases). This sequence was found in a human donor in good health. The sequenced material came from CD4+ T cells sorted from blood. This CDR3 reads CASSPGPGGMDEQFF. CDR3 DNA: TGTGCCAGCTCACCAGGGCCTGGGGGGATGGATGAGCAGTTCTTC. Full variable domain (missing parts from reference TRBV18 and TRBJ2-1): NAGVMQNPRHLVRRRGQEARLRCSPMKGHSHVYWYRQLPEEGLKFMVYLQKENIIDESGMPKERFSAEFPKEGPSILRIQQVVRGDSAAYFCASSPGPGGMDEQFFGPGTRLTVL.